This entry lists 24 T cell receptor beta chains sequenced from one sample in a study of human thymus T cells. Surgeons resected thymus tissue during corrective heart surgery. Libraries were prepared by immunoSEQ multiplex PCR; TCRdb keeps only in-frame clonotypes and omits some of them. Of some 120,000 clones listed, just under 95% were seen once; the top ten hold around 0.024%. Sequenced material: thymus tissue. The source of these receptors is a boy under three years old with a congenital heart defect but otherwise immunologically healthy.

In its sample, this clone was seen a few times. The CDR3 region is CAIGASGYTF. The DNA for the CDR3 is TGTGCCATCGGGGCTTCGGGCTACACCTTC. The genes are TRBV10-3 and TRBJ1-2; D is perhaps TRBD1 (5 bases). Germline CDR1 is ENHRY and CDR2 is SYGVKD. V lost 8 bases and J 8 bases, leaving 9 bases between the germline ends. The CDR3 has 10 residues.

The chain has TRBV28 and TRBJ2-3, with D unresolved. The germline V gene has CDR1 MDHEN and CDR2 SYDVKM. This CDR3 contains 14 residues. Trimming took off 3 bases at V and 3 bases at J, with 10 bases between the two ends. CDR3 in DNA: TGTGCCAGCAGTTTCGGCCAAGCTACAGATACGCAGTATTTT. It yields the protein CASSFGQATDTQYF.

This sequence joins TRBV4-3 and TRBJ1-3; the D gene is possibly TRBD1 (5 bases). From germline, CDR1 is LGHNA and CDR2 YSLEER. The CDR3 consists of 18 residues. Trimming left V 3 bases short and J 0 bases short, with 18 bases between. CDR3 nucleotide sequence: TGCGCCAGCAGCCAGGCCAAGCGGGGCCGGAGCTCTGGAAACACCATATATTTT. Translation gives CASSQAKRGRSSGNTIYF.

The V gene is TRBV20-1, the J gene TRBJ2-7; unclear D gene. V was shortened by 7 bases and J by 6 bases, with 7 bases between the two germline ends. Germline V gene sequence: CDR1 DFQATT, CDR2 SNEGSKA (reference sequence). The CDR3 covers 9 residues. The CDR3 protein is CSVMGEQYF. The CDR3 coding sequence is TGCAGTGTAATGGGCGAGCAGTACTTC.

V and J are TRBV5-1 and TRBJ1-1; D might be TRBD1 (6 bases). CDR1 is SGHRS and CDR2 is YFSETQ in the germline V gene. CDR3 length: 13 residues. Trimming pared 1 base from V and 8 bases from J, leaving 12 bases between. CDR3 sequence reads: CASSLKLDREAFF. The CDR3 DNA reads TGCGCCAGCAGCTTGAAGCTCGACAGGGAAGCTTTCTTT.

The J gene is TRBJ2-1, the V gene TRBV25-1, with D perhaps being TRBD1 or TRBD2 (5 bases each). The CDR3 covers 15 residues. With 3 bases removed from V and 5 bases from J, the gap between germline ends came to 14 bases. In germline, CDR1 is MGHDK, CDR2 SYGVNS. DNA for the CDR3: TGTGCCAGCAGTGAGCCCCAACAGGAGGACAATGAGCAGTTCTTC. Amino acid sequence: CASSEPQQEDNEQFF.

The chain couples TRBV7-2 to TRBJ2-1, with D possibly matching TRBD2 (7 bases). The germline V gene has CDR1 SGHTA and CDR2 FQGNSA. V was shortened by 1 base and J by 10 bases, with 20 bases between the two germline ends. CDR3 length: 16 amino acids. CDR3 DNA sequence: TGTGCCAGCAGCTTAGTCCTAGGGGGGGGTCCAATCGAGCAGTTCTTC. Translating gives CASSLVLGGGPIEQFF.

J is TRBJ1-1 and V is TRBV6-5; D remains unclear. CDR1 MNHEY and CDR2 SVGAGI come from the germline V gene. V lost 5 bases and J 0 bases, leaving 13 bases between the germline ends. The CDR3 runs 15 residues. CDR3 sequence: CASSLLTGMNTEAFF. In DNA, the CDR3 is TGTGCCAGCAGTCTACTGACGGGCATGAACACTGAAGCTTTCTTT.

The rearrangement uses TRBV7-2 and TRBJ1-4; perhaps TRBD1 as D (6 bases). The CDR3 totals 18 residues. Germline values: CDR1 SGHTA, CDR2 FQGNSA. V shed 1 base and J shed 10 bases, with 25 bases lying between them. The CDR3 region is CASSLVGGPDLGAGKLFF. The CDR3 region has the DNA TGTGCCAGCAGCTTAGTGGGGGGCCCGGACCTCGGGGCTGGAAAACTGTTTTTT. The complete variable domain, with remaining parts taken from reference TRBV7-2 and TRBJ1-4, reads GAGVSQSPSNKVTEKGKDVELRCDPISGHTALYWYRQSLGQGLEFLIYFQGNSAPDKSGLPSDRFSAERTGGSVSTLTIQRTQQEDSAVYLCASSLVGGPDLGAGKLFFGSGTQLSVL.

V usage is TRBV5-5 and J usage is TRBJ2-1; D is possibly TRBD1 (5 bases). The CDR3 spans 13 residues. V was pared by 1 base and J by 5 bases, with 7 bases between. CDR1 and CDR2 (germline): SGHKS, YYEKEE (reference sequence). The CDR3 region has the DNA TGTGCCAGCAGCTTGCCAGGGAACAATGAGCAGTTCTTC. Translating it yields CASSLPGNNEQFF. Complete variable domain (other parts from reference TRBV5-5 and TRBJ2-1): DAGVTQSPTHLIKTRGQQVTLRCSPISGHKSVSWYQQVLGQGPQFIFQYYEKEERGRGNFPDRFSARQFPNYSSELNVNALLLGDSALYLCASSLPGNNEQFFGPGTRLTVL.

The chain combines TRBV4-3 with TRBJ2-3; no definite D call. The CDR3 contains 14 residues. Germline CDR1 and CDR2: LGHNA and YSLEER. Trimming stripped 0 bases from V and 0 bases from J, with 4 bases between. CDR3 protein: CASSQEGSTDTQYF. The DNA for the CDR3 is TGCGCCAGCAGCCAAGAGGGCAGCACAGATACGCAGTATTTT.

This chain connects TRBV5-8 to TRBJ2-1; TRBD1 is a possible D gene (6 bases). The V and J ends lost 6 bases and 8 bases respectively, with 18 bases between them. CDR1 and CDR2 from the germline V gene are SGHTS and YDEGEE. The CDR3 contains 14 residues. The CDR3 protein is CASTHAGGIDEQFF. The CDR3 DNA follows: TGTGCCAGCACCCACGCTGGGGGCATAGATGAGCAGTTCTTC.

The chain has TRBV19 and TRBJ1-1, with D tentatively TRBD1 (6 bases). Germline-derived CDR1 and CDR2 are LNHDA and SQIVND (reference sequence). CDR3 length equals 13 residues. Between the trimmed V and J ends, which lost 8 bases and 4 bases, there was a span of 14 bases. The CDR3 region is CASVLRGATEAFF. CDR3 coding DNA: TGTGCCAGTGTCCTCAGGGGCGCCACTGAAGCTTTCTTT. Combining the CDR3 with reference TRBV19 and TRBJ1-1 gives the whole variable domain DGGITQSPKYLFRKEGQNVTLSCEQNLNHDAMYWYRQDPGQGLRLIYYSQIVNDFQKGDIAEGYSVSREKKESFPLTVTSAQKNPTAFYLCASVLRGATEAFFGQGTRLTVV.

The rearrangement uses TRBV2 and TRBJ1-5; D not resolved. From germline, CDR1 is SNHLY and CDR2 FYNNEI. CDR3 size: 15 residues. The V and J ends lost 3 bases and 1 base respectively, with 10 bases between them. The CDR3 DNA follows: TGTGCCAGCAGTGAGTCAGGTGGGAGCAATCAGCCCCAGCATTTT. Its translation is CASSESGGSNQPQHF.

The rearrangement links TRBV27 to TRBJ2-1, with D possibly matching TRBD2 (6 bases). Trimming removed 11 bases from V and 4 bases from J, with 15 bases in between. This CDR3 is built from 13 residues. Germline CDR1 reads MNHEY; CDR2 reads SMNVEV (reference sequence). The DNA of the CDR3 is TGTGCCCGGTTAATAGCGGAATACAATGAGCAGTTCTTC. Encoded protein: CARLIAEYNEQFF.

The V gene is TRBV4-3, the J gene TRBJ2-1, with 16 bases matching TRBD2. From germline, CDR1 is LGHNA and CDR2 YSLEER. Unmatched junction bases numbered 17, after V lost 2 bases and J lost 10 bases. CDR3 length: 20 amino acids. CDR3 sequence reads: CASSQNTGPGLAGGRWEQFF. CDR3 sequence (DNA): TGCGCCAGCAGCCAAAATACAGGACCGGGACTAGCGGGGGGGCGGTGGGAGCAGTTCTTC.

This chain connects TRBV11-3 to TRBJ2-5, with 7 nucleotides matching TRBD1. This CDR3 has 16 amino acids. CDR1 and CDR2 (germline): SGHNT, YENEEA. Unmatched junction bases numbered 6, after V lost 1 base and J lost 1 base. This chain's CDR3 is CASSLGAGGPQETQYF. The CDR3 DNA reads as TGTGCCAGCAGCTTAGGTGCAGGGGGACCCCAAGAGACCCAGTACTTC.

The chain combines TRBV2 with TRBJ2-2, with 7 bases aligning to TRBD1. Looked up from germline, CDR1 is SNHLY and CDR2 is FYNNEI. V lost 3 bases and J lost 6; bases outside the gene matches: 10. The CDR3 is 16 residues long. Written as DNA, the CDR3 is TGTGCCAGCAGTGAGGCCTGGTCAGGGGGTGCCGGGGAGCTGTTTTTT. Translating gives CASSEAWSGGAGELFF.

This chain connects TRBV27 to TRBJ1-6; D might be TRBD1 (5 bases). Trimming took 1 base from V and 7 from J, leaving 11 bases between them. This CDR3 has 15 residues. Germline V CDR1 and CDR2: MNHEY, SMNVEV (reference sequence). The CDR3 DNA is TGTGCCAGCAGTTTATTAGGCAGGGAAAATTCACCCCTCCACTTT. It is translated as CASSLLGRENSPLHF.

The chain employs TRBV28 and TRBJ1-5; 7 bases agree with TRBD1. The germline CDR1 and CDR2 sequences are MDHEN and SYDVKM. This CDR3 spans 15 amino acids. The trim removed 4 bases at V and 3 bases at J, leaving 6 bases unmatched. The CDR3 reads CASSYGDRYNQPQHF. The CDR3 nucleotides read TGTGCCAGCAGTTACGGGGACAGATACAATCAGCCCCAGCATTTT. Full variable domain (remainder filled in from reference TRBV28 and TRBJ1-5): DVKVTQSSRYLVKRTGEKVFLECVQDMDHENMFWYRQDPGLGLRLIYFSYDVKMKEKGDIPEGYSVSREKKERFSLILESASTNQTSMYLCASSYGDRYNQPQHFGDGTRLSIL.

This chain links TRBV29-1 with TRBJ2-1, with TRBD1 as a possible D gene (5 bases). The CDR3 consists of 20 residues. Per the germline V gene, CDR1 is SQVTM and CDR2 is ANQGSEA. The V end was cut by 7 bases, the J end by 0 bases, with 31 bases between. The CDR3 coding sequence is TGCAGCGCTAAATTAGTCGACTTCAGGGCCCCTCCCAGCTCCTACAATGAGCAGTTCTTC. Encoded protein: CSAKLVDFRAPPSSYNEQFF.

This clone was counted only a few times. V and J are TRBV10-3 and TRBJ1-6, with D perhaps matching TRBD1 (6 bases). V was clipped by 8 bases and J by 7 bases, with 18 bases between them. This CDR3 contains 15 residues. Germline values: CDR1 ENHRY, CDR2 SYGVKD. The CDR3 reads CAIGLSDRQNSPLHF. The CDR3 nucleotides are TGTGCCATCGGATTGTCCGACAGGCAGAATTCACCCCTCCACTTT.

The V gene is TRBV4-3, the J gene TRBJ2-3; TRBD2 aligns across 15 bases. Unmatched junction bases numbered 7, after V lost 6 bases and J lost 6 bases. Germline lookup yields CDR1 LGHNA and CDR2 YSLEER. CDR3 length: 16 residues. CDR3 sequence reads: CASRHGLAGGPDTQYF. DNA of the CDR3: TGCGCCAGCAGACACGGACTAGCGGGGGGGCCCGATACGCAGTATTTT.

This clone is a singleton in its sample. DNA of the CDR3: TGCGCCAGCAGCTTGGCGGGCAGGCAAGAGACCCAGTACTTC. Amino acid sequence: CASSLAGRQETQYF. The J gene is TRBJ2-5, the V gene TRBV5-1; D is uncertain. Trimming took 0 bases from V and 2 from J, leaving 8 bases between them. CDR3 length: 14 residues. The germline gives CDR1 SGHRS, CDR2 YFSETQ.